Presented here are 7 T cell receptor beta chains from one specimen sequenced in a study of blood T cells in healthy people across ages. Primed by a sample-barcoded 5' primer and a J-beta primer mix, a second PCR proceeded for roughly 7 to 12 cycles. TCRdb fed the 5' RACE reads into MiXCR, producing one record per CDR3 protein. The table shows 910,000 or so distinct CDR3 sequences, with 51% occurring only once. Sequencing was performed on blood. Receptor source: a woman in her sixties in good health.

The chain combines TRBV7-9 with TRBJ2-5; 10 bases align to TRBD2. J lost 2 bases, V lost 5 bases, and 8 bases had no gene match. CDR3 length: 16 residues. The germline CDR1 and CDR2 sequences are SEHNR and FQNEAQ (reference sequence). Written as DNA, the CDR3 is TGTGCCAGCAGCCCAAGAACTAGCGGGGCACAAGAGACCCAGTACTTC. Protein product: CASSPRTSGAQETQYF.

This clonotype was recorded a few times. The chain couples TRBV28 to TRBJ2-5; no clear D gene. This CDR3 region has 16 residues. Germline CDR1 MDHEN, CDR2 SYDVKM. Trimming took off 2 bases at V and 2 bases at J, with 15 bases between the two ends. Here the CDR3 reads CASSLPSPGRQETQYF. CDR3 DNA sequence: TGTGCCAGCAGTTTACCCTCGCCAGGACGACAAGAGACCCAGTACTTC.

V is TRBV5-1 and J is TRBJ2-3; possibly TRBD1 or TRBD2 for D (6 bases each). The V and J ends lost 1 base and 5 bases respectively, with 17 bases between them. The CDR3 is made up of 16 amino acids. Germline values: CDR1 SGHRS, CDR2 YFSETQ. The CDR3 reads CASSLPRGPEEDTQYF. The CDR3 bases are TGCGCCAGCAGCTTGCCTCGGGGGCCAGAAGAAGATACGCAGTATTTT.

This chain joins TRBV18 and TRBJ2-2; possibly TRBD2 for D (6 bases). Per germline, CDR1 KGHSH and CDR2 LQKENI. The CDR3 loop spans 15 amino acids. V was pared by 8 bases and J by 5 bases, with 18 bases between. As DNA, the CDR3 is TGTGCCAGCCAACCCCCCCAGGGAGGTACCGGGGAGCTGTTTTTT. It is translated as CASQPPQGGTGELFF.

This clonotype was seen only a few times. CDR3: CASSKGSYNEQFF. The DNA for the CDR3 is TGTGCCAGCAGCAAGGGATCGTACAATGAGCAGTTCTTC. The genes are TRBV25-1 and TRBJ2-1; D is uncertain. This CDR3 has 13 residues. The V gene's germline CDR1 is MGHDK and CDR2 SYGVNS. With 6 bases removed from V and 4 bases from J, the gap between germline ends came to 10 bases.

This clonotype was counted a single time. The chain carries TRBV6-5 and TRBJ2-7; perhaps TRBD2 as D (5 bases). CDR3 length: 16 amino acids. Trimming stripped 6 bases from V and 4 bases from J, with 22 bases between. The germline CDR1 and CDR2 sequences are MNHEY and SVGAGI. The DNA of the CDR3 is TGTGCCAGCAGCCCAAGATCTAGAGGGCCCTCGTACGAGCAGTACTTC. Protein: CASSPRSRGPSYEQYF.

The rearrangement links TRBV28 to TRBJ2-7; 8 bases are a match to TRBD2. V gave up 3 bases and J gave up 3 bases; unmatched junction bases: 1. CDR1 MDHEN and CDR2 SYDVKM come from the germline V gene. The CDR3 extends over 13 amino acids. This CDR3 reads CASSFTSGYEQYF. The CDR3 nucleotides are TGTGCCAGCAGTTTTACTAGCGGCTACGAGCAGTACTTC.